The text below deals with one TCR beta chain. The data were obtained in a study of blood T cells in healthy people across ages. V trimming: 2 bases; J trimming: 4 bases; junction bases outside the gene matches: 14. This CDR3 is 19 amino acids long. Germline V gives CDR1 KGHDR, CDR2 SFDVKD. The extraction recovered at least 6 micrograms of total RNA per sample. Through a sample-barcoded 5' primer and a J-beta primer mix, a second PCR was run for roughly 6 to 11 cycles. TCRdb re-called the 5' RACE reads through MiXCR, storing one row per CDR3 protein. The sample lists a few hundred thousand distinct CDR3 sequences; approximately 51% were seen once.

V is TRBV24-1 and J is TRBJ2-3; 10 positions agree with TRBD2. The receptor comes from a man in his 60s in good health. The material sequenced was blood. This CDR3 reads CATSDSASGSRASPDTQYF. The CDR3 DNA sequence: TGTGCCACCAGTGATTCGGCTAGCGGGAGCAGGGCTTCGCCAGATACGCAGTATTTT.